Listed below are T cell receptor beta chains from one sample, sequenced in a study of post-analysis software for immune sequencing data. One entry per CDR3 protein, called by TCRdb with MiXCR from the PCR reads. The repertoire includes some 690,000 distinct CDR3 sequences, 25% to 30% of them detected once, and more than 0.55% sits in the top ten. The specimen was blood. These TCRs come from a girl aged 10 to 17 with multiple sclerosis. Both conserved end residues are part of each CDR3. Each record gives: V gene, D gene, J gene, clone size, CDR3 DNA, CDR3 protein. A D gene is named only where the DNA matches it firmly. Not every row has a clone size; where given, it reads once, few, many or a size class.

>TRBV12-3/TRBV12-4|NA|TRBJ2-3|NA
TGTGCCAGCAGTACCACAGGAATCACAGATGTGCAGTATTTT
CASSTTGITDVQYF
>TRBV11-2|NA|TRBJ1-4|NA
TGTGCCAGCAGCTTAGGGGTCAGGAGGCATGAAAAACTGTTTTTT
CASSLGVRRHEKLFF
>TRBV28|TRBD2|TRBJ2-7|few
TGTGCCAGCAGGGAAGCGGGAGGGCCCTACGAGCAGTACTTC
CASREAGGPYEQYF
>TRBV9|TRBD2|TRBJ2-4|NA
TGTGCCAGCAGCCCCAGTCCCGGGACTAGCGGGGGGCAGTACTTC
CASSPSPGTSGGQYF
>TRBV20-1|TRBD2|TRBJ2-3|NA
TGCAGTGCAAACCGGGGGGATACTAGCACAGATACGCAGTATTTT
CSANRGDTSTDTQYF
>TRBV7-9|TRBD1|TRBJ2-3|NA
TGTGCCAGCAGCCCCCGGGACAGGGGGCTGGGAGATACGCAGTATTTT
CASSPRDRGLGDTQYF
>TRBV9|TRBD1|TRBJ2-7|many
TGTGCCAGCAGCCTTGCTGGGACAGGGGTATCTGAGCAGTACTTC
CASSLAGTGVSEQYF
>TRBV4-3|NA|TRBJ1-6|NA
TGCGCCAGCAGCCAGCACAGGGATAGGGATTCACCCCTCCACTTT
CASSQHRDRDSPLHF
>TRBV20-1|NA|TRBJ1-2|few
TGCAGTGCTAGAGATCTACGCCCACACCACACGGGTGGCTACACCTTC
CSARDLRPHHTGGYTF
>TRBV28|NA|TRBJ2-7|once
TGTGCCAGCAGTTTATCCCCCGTCAACGAGCAGTACTTC
CASSLSPVNEQYF
>TRBV5-1|TRBD2|TRBJ2-1|few
TGCGCCAGCAGACAAATTCTAGCGGGAGGACGCAATGAGCAGTTCTTC
CASRQILAGGRNEQFF
>TRBV7-2|TRBD1|TRBJ2-5|NA
TGTGCCAGCAGCTCCGGAGGGACAGGACAATCAATCGGGACCCAGTACTTC
CASSSGGTGQSIGTQYF